A selection of T cell receptor beta chains follows, all from one sample in a study of T cells in Graves' hyperthyroidism and ophthalmopathy. Each CDR3 protein is one row after TCRdb ran MiXCR on the multiplex PCR reads. The table records 300,000 to 350,000 distinct CDR3 sequences, 21% of them present only once. Sample: blood. These receptors came from a woman aged 50 to 65 with Graves' hyperthyroidism. The CDR3 runs from the conserved cysteine through the conserved F or W. Each record gives: D gene, clone size, V gene, J gene, CDR3 DNA, CDR3 protein. D genes are given only for firm matches. Clone size is stated in some rows and not others, as once, few, many or a class when expanded.

.	few	TRBV24-1	TRBJ1-2	TGTGCCACTTCCTCAGGGTTTGGCTACACCTTC	CATSSGFGYTF
.	.	TRBV6-1	TRBJ1-2	TGTGCCACCCAGGGGACCGGGCCTATCAGCACCTTC	CATQGTGPISTF
TRBD1	many	TRBV19	TRBJ1-1	TGTGCCAGTACCGATCTGTCGACAGGGAGGACTGAAGCTTTCTTT	CASTDLSTGRTEAFF
.	many	TRBV28	TRBJ2-2	TGTGCCAGCAGTGACACGTCCGGGGAGCTGTTTTTT	CASSDTSGELFF
.	.	TRBV27	TRBJ1-2	TGTGCCAGCAGTTTCCGGGAAAACTATGGCTGCACCTTC	CASSFRENYGCTF
.	few	TRBV24-1	TRBJ1-2	TGTGCCACCAGTGTCGGAAGGGGCTATGGCTACACCTTC	CATSVGRGYGYTF
.	many	TRBV3-1	TRBJ2-3	TGTGCCAGCACCCAAGGGGCGGGGCTGTACACAGATACGCAGTATTTT	CASTQGAGLYTDTQYF
TRBD2	.	TRBV5-1	TRBJ2-7	TGCGCCAGCAGCTTAATGGGGACTAGCGGTGCCTACGAGCAGTACTTC	CASSLMGTSGAYEQYF
.	many	TRBV7-9	TRBJ1-1	TGTGCCAGCAGCTTAGATAGCGCGGACCTCAACACTGAAGCTTTCTTT	CASSLDSADLNTEAFF
.	many	TRBV12-3/TRBV12-4	TRBJ2-6	TGTGCCAGCGGTTCGCGTCCTGGGGCCAACGTCCTGACTTTC	CASGSRPGANVLTF
.	many	TRBV11-3	TRBJ2-5	TGTGCCAGTGCCGGCAGGGAAGAGACCCAGTACTTC	CASAGREETQYF
.	many	TRBV4-1	TRBJ2-1	TGCGCCAGCAGCCAAGGGGGGAAGCAGTTCTTC	CASSQGGKQFF
.	few	TRBV3-1	TRBJ2-7	TGTGCCAGCAGCCCGGGACACGGCCGGGAGCAGTACTTC	CASSPGHGREQYF
TRBD1	many	TRBV6-6	TRBJ2-5	TGTGCCAGCAGTTACGTGGGGACAGGGGGTGCGGAGACCCAGTACTTC	CASSYVGTGGAETQYF
TRBD1	.	TRBV6-1	TRBJ1-6	TGTGCCAGCAGTCTCGGACCGGGACAGGGTTCACCCCTCCACTTT	CASSLGPGQGSPLHF
.	.	TRBV7-2	TRBJ1-2	TGTGCCAGCAGCTCCATAAAGGGCTTCTATGGCTACACCTTC	CASSSIKGFYGYTF
.	many	TRBV2	TRBJ2-3	TGTGCCAGCAAGGGGCGGGGCGGCGGGGCGCAGTATTTT	CASKGRGGGAQYF
.	few	TRBV5-1	TRBJ2-3	TGCGCCAGCAGCCCGCCGGGACTAGATACGCAGTATTTT	CASSPPGLDTQYF
.	many	TRBV28	TRBJ2-7	TGTGCCAGCAGCCTAACTGGACCGGATGGAATAGAGCAGTACTTC	CASSLTGPDGIEQYF
TRBD2	few	TRBV20-1	TRBJ2-7	TGCAGTGCTATAGTACTAGCGGGAGGGGGCGAGCAGTACTTC	CSAIVLAGGGEQYF
.	.	TRBV2	TRBJ1-6	TGTGCCAGTATGGCGACCAACGGCGGGAATTCACCCCTCCACTTT	CASMATNGGNSPLHF
TRBD1	many	TRBV6-1	TRBJ2-5	TGTGCCAGTGGACAGGGGGCATCAGAGACCCAGTACTTC	CASGQGASETQYF
.	many	TRBV29-1	TRBJ2-7	TGCAGCGCCCGATCTGGGGGCGCACCCTACGAGCAGTACTTC	CSARSGGAPYEQYF
.	many	TRBV10-3	TRBJ2-7	TGTGCCATCAGGGGCTCCTACGAGCAGTACTTC	CAIRGSYEQYF
.	many	TRBV7-8	TRBJ2-7	TGTGCCAGCAGCCGGGACTTATCCCAATACGAGCAGTACTTC	CASSRDLSQYEQYF
TRBD1	few	TRBV6-1	TRBJ2-1	TGTGCCAGCAGTTCCGGGGACAGGGGTATCAATGAGCAGTTCTTC	CASSSGDRGINEQFF
.	many	TRBV7-8	TRBJ1-1	TGTGCCAGCAGCTTATCCGGGACGCGGGGCACTGAAGCTTTCTTT	CASSLSGTRGTEAFF
.	.	TRBV3-1	TRBJ2-3	TGTGCCAGCAGCCACCGCGGGACGGGAGATACGCAGTATTTT	CASSHRGTGDTQYF
.	few	TRBV5-6	TRBJ2-5	TGTGCCAGCAGCTTGGACAAGACCCAGTACTTC	CASSLDKTQYF
.	many	TRBV20-1	TRBJ2-5	TGCAGTGCTAGAGATGGGCAGGCCCAAAAGACCCAGTACTTC	CSARDGQAQKTQYF
.	many	TRBV20-1	TRBJ1-1	TGCAGTGCTAGAGACCTTCCCCATGGGAACACTGAAGCTTTCTTT	CSARDLPHGNTEAFF
TRBD1	many	TRBV18	TRBJ2-1	TGTGCCAGCTCACCAGTTGGAACAGGGGTAAACAATGAGCAGTTCTTC	CASSPVGTGVNNEQFF
.	few	TRBV19	TRBJ2-7	TGTGCCAGTAGTATCCGGGGGGCCTGGACCTACGAGCAGTACTTC	CASSIRGAWTYEQYF
TRBD2	many	TRBV7-9	TRBJ2-5	TGTGCCAGCAGCTTAAACTCTCTCACTAGCGGGGGAGAGACCCAGTACTTC	CASSLNSLTSGGETQYF
TRBD1	many	TRBV3-1	TRBJ2-1	TGTGCCAGCAGCCAACCGGGACAGGGGGCCCGCGAGCAGTTCTTC	CASSQPGQGAREQFF
.	.	TRBV7-9	TRBJ2-7	TGTGCCAGCAGCCCTCGGTCCCTAGCTTCCTCCTACGAGCAGTACTTC	CASSPRSLASSYEQYF
.	many	TRBV12-3/TRBV12-4	TRBJ2-4	TGTGCCAGCAGTTTGAGGACTATACTAGCCAAAAACATTCAGTACTTC	CASSLRTILAKNIQYF
.	many	TRBV29-1	TRBJ1-1	TGCAGCGGTACACAGGGGAACACTGAAGCTTTCTTT	CSGTQGNTEAFF
TRBD2	.	TRBV6-2/TRBV6-3	TRBJ2-7	TGTGCCAGCAGTTACAGGCCAGCGGGACCTTACGAGCAGTACTTC	CASSYRPAGPYEQYF
.	few	TRBV5-1	TRBJ2-7	TGCGCCAGCAGCTCGGGAGTCGAGCACGAGCAGTACTTC	CASSSGVEHEQYF
.	many	TRBV7-2	TRBJ1-4	TGTGCCTGGGGGGGAGGACCTAATGAAAAACTGTTTTTT	CAWGGGPNEKLFF
TRBD1	many	TRBV4-1	TRBJ2-7	TGCGCCAGCAGCCTAACGACCGGGACAGGAACCTACGAGCAGTACTTC	CASSLTTGTGTYEQYF
.	many	TRBV20-1	TRBJ1-6	TGCAGTGCTAGAGACCAGGGTTCCTATAATTCACCCCTCCACTTT	CSARDQGSYNSPLHF
.	.	TRBV28	TRBJ1-2	TGTGCCAGCAGTTTAAATCCCCTTTCTGGCTACACCTTC	CASSLNPLSGYTF
.	many	TRBV18	TRBJ1-6	TGTGCCAGCTCACTCGGACAGACCTCCTATAATTCACCCCTCCACTTT	CASSLGQTSYNSPLHF
.	few	TRBV28	TRBJ1-2	TGTGCCAGCAGCCTTAACCCAGGGTTTGGCTACACCTTC	CASSLNPGFGYTF
TRBD2	.	TRBV5-6	TRBJ2-5	TGTGCCAGCAGCCGGATACGGACTAGCGGGGGCATAGAGACCCAGTACTTC	CASSRIRTSGGIETQYF
.	many	TRBV20-1	TRBJ1-2	TGCAGTGCTAGAGATAACGCAGCTAACTATGGCTACACCTTC	CSARDNAANYGYTF
.	.	TRBV2	TRBJ2-5	TGTGCCAGCACGGTCCAAGAGACCCAGTACTTC	CASTVQETQYF
.	once	TRBV14	TRBJ2-5	TGTGCCCTAACGAGCGGCGCCCCGTACCAAGAGACCCAGTACTTC	CALTSGAPYQETQYF
.	many	TRBV5-1	TRBJ1-3	TGCGCCAGCAGCTCAAACAATGGGGACACCATATATTTT	CASSSNNGDTIYF
TRBD2	.	TRBV2	TRBJ2-7	TGTGCCAGCAGTTTTAAGGGACTAGCGGGAGACGCCTACGAGCAGTACTTC	CASSFKGLAGDAYEQYF
.	.	TRBV29-1	TRBJ1-2	TGCAGCGTTGAACTGGGAGGCTATGGCTACACCTTC	CSVELGGYGYTF
.	many	TRBV7-9	TRBJ2-7	TGTGCCAGCAGCTTAGAGGCGGGATCGACCTACGAGCAGTACTTC	CASSLEAGSTYEQYF
.	.	TRBV27	TRBJ1-3	TGTGCCAGCAGTTTACGTCTATTCTCTGGAAACACCATATATTTT	CASSLRLFSGNTIYF